This T cell receptor beta chain stems from a study of shared clonotypes between healthy human individuals. Background on the study: The cohort comprised a couple of women and a few men. Their ages spanned 18 to 49 years. General study points: Non-shared clonotypes showed lower generation probabilities than clonotypes common to all four donors.

Data came from immunoSEQ multiplex PCR; TCRdb stores just in-frame clones and leaves some out. Here the sample spans more than 2 million clones, roughly 95% being singletons. This clone was found a few times. Its cognate antigen is unknown. Naive CD8 cells lacked CD45RO and underwent positive selection for CCR7, leaving out terminally differentiated effector memory CD45RA+ cells. There are 15 residues in the CDR3. Germline assignment: CDR1 SGDLS and CDR2 YYNGEE. J was trimmed by 5 bases and V by 0 bases; bases with no gene match: 5. Sequences were obtained from naive CD8+ T cells sorted from blood. The chain recombines TRBV9 with TRBJ2-7; TRBD2 agrees at 10 bases. The source of this sequence is a man younger than 35 in good health. DNA of the CDR3: TGTGCCAGCAGCGTAGCTCTAGCGGGAGTTGACGAGCAGTACTTC. This sequence encodes CASSVALAGVDEQYF.